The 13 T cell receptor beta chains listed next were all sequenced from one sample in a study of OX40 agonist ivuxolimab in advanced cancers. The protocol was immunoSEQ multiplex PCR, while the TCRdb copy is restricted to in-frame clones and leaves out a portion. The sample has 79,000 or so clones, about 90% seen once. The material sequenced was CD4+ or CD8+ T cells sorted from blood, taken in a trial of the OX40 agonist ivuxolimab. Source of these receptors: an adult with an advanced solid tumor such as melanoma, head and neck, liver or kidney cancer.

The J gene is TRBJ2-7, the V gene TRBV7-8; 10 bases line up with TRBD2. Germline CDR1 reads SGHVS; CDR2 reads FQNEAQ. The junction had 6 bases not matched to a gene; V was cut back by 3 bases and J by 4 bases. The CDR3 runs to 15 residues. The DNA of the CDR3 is TGTGCCAGCAGCTTTTTAGCGGGAGGTATTTACGAGCAGTACTTC. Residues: CASSFLAGGIYEQYF.

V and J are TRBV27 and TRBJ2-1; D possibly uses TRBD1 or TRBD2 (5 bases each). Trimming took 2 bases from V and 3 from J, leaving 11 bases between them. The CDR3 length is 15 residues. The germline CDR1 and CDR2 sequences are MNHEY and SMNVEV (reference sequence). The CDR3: CASSLGFGGYNEQFF. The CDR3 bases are TGTGCCAGCAGTTTAGGGTTTGGGGGCTACAATGAGCAGTTCTTC.

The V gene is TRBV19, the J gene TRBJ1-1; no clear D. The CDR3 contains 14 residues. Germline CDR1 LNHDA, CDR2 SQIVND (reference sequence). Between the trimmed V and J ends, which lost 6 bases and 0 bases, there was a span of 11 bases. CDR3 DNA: TGTGCCAGTAGCCCGACTTGGGTGAACACTGAAGCTTTCTTT. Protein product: CASSPTWVNTEAFF.

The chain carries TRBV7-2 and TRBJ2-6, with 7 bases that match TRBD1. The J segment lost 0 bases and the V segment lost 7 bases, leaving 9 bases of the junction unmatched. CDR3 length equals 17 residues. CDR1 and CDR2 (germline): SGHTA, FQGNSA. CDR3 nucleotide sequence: TGTGCCAGCACGCCGACAGGGATAAGCTCTGGGGCCAACGTCCTGACTTTC. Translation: CASTPTGISSGANVLTF.

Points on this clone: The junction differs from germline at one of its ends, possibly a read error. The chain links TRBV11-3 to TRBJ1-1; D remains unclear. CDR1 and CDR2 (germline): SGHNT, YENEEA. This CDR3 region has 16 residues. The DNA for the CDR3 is TGTGCCAGCAGGCCCTTTATATACGGGATGAAAACTGAAGCTTTCTTT. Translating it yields CASRPFIYGMKTEAFF.

The CDR3 protein is CASSSRPRGMVAGELFF. The CDR3 bases are TGCGCCAGCAGCTCCCGCCCGCGCGGGATGGTGGCCGGGGAGCTGTTTTTT. This rearrangement joins TRBV5-1 to TRBJ2-2; D is possibly TRBD2 (6 bases). V was cut by 3 bases and J by 6 bases, with 21 bases left in between. The CDR3 contains 17 residues. CDR1 SGHRS and CDR2 YFSETQ come from the germline V gene.

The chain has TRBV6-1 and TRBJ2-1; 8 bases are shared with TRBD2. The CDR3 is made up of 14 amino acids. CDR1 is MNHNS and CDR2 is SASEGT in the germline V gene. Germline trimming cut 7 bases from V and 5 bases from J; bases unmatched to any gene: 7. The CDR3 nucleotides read TGTGCCAGCACCGCGGGGGGAGCCAACAATGAGCAGTTCTTC. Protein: CASTAGGANNEQFF.

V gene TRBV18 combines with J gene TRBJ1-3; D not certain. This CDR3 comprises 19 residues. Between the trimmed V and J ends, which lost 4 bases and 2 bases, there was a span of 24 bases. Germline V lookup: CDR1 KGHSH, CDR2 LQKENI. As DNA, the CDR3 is TGTGCCAGCTCACGGCAACCAGGCGGAAACGCCCCGACTGGAAACACCATATATTTT. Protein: CASSRQPGGNAPTGNTIYF.

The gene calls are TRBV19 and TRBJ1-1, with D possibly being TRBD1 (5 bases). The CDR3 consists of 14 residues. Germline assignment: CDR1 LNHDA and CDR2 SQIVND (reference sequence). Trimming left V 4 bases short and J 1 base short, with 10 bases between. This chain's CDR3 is CASSTGRENTEAFF. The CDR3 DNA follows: TGTGCCAGTAGTACGGGACGGGAGAACACTGAAGCTTTCTTT.

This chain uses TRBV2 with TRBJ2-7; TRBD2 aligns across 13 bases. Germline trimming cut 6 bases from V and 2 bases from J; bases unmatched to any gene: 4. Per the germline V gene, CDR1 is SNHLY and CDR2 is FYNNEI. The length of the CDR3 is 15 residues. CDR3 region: CASSPLAGGTYEQYF. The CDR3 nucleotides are TGTGCCAGCAGCCCACTAGCGGGAGGGACCTACGAGCAGTACTTC.

The CDR3 spells CASSQERGPMNTEAFF. CDR3 coding DNA: TGTGCCAGCAGCCAAGAAAGGGGGCCTATGAACACTGAAGCTTTCTTT. J is TRBJ1-1 and V is TRBV4-2; 7 nucleotides match TRBD1. V was pared by 0 bases and J by 0 bases, with 4 bases of the junction left unmatched. Germline CDR1 is LGHNA and CDR2 is YNFKEQ. The CDR3 runs to 16 residues.

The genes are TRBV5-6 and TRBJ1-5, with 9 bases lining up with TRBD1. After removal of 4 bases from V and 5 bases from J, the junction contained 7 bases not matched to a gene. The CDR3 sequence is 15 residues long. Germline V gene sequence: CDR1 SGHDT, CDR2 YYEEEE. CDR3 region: CASSQGTGSHQPQHF. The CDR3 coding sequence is TGTGCCAGCAGCCAAGGGACAGGGAGTCATCAGCCCCAGCATTTT.

The CDR3 region is CASSSDRVSYNEQFF. CDR3 DNA sequence: TGTGCCAGCAGCTCCGACAGGGTCTCCTACAATGAGCAGTTCTTC. This chain links TRBV7-2 with TRBJ2-1; the match to TRBD1 covers 7 bases. J was trimmed by 0 bases and V by 4 bases; bases with no gene match: 3. The CDR3 has 15 residues. The V gene's germline CDR1 is SGHTA and CDR2 FQGNSA.